A single sample is the source of the 29 T cell receptor beta chains below, sequenced in a study of control samples from healthy donors and cancer patients. TCRdb's copy holds only in-frame clones and misses some; the assay was immunoSEQ multiplex PCR. This sample has approximately 170,000 clones; 90% occur once, and the top ten carry roughly 1.3%. The sequenced sample was blood. Receptors were obtained from a woman aged 50 to 60 in good health.

The J gene is TRBJ2-1, the V gene TRBV28; 7 bases map to TRBD2. CDR1 MDHEN and CDR2 SYDVKM come from the germline V gene. CDR3 length: 15 amino acids. J lost 5 bases, V lost 5 bases, and 9 bases had no gene match. The CDR3: CASSISAGPDNEQFF. In DNA, the CDR3 is TGTGCCAGCAGTATTTCAGCGGGACCAGACAATGAGCAGTTCTTC.

This chain uses TRBV3-1 (or the pseudogene TRBV3-2) with TRBJ2-2; the match to TRBD2 covers 10 bases. Trimming removed 4 bases from V and 6 bases from J; junction bases left unmatched: 8. CDR3 size: 16 residues. Germline CDR1 is LGHDT and CDR2 is YNNKEL (reference sequence). The CDR3 DNA follows: TGTGCCAGCAGCCTCACAGCGGGGGGGCCCGCCGGGGAGCTGTTTTTT. It yields the protein CASSLTAGGPAGELFF.

This chain uses TRBV5-1 with TRBJ2-5, with D perhaps matching TRBD2 (6 bases). CDR1 is SGHRS and CDR2 is YFSETQ in the germline V gene. The CDR3 is made up of 14 amino acids. The ends were cut back, 0 bases at V and 3 bases at J, with 9 bases in the middle. The CDR3 loop reads CASSLGGGKETQYF. Here the CDR3 DNA reads TGCGCCAGCAGCTTGGGCGGAGGGAAAGAGACCCAGTACTTC.

This clone has only one observation. The chain joins TRBV3-1 (or the pseudogene TRBV3-2) to TRBJ2-7; D gene unclear. The V gene's germline CDR1 is LGHDT and CDR2 YNNKEL (reference sequence). CDR3 length: 14 amino acids. Trimming stripped 1 base from V and 2 bases from J, with 9 bases between. CDR3 region: CASSQGDGAYEQYF. The CDR3 DNA follows: TGTGCCAGCAGCCAAGGAGACGGAGCCTACGAGCAGTACTTC.

The CDR3 loop is CASSAGLSSGNTIYF. CDR3 in DNA: TGTGCCAGCAGCGCGGGACTGTCCTCTGGAAACACCATATATTTT. The chain links TRBV11-2 to TRBJ1-3; D might be TRBD1 (5 bases). Deletions cut 5 bases from V and 0 bases from J, with 11 bases between. The CDR3 covers 15 residues. CDR1 and CDR2 from the germline V gene are SGHAT and FQNNGV. Filled out from reference TRBV11-2 and TRBJ1-3, the complete variable domain reads EAGVAQSPRYKIIEKRQSVAFWCNPISGHATLYWYQQILGQGPKLLIQFQNNGVVDDSQLPKDRFSAERLKGVDSTLKIQPAKLEDSAVYLCASSAGLSSGNTIYFGEGSWLTVV.

The chain is built from TRBV10-3 and TRBJ2-7, with 7 positions matching TRBD1. V lost 7 bases to trimming and J lost 4 bases; unmatched junction nucleotides: 7. Germline CDR1 is ENHRY and CDR2 is SYGVKD. This CDR3 has 13 residues. CDR3 sequence: CAITDRAGYEQYF. The DNA of the CDR3 is TGTGCCATCACTGACAGGGCTGGGTACGAGCAGTACTTC.

The chain recombines TRBV29-1 with TRBJ1-3; TRBD1 is a possible D gene (5 bases). The V end was cut by 4 bases, the J end by 2 bases, with 15 bases between. This CDR3 has 15 amino acids. Germline V gives CDR1 SQVTM, CDR2 ANQGSEA. Written as DNA, the CDR3 is TGCAGCGTTGCCGACGGGGCCAGAACTGGAAACACCATATATTTT. Translating it yields CSVADGARTGNTIYF.

The V call is TRBV13, the J call TRBJ1-2; weak D call: TRBD1 (5 bases). The CDR3 is made up of 13 amino acids. Germline-derived CDR1 and CDR2 are PRHDT and FYEKMQ (reference sequence). Trimming pared 4 bases from V and 5 bases from J, leaving 11 bases between. In DNA, the CDR3 is TGTGCCAGCAGCTGGGGAGGGGAGTATGGCTACACCTTC. Its translation is CASSWGGEYGYTF.

V is TRBV5-1 and J is TRBJ1-5; D not resolved. The V end was cut by 0 bases, the J end by 2 bases, with 15 bases between. CDR3 size: 17 residues. Germline V gene sequence: CDR1 SGHRS, CDR2 YFSETQ. CDR3 residues: CASSLAPFGSGNQPQHF. The CDR3 DNA follows: TGCGCCAGCAGCTTGGCCCCCTTCGGATCGGGCAATCAGCCCCAGCATTTT.

V is TRBV28 and J is TRBJ2-3, with D maybe TRBD1 (5 bases). Deletions cut 4 bases from V and 0 bases from J, with 8 bases between. CDR3 length: 14 amino acids. The germline V gene has CDR1 MDHEN and CDR2 SYDVKM. CDR3 sequence (DNA): TGTGCCAGCAGTTCACCAGGGAGCACAGATACGCAGTATTTT. It yields the protein CASSSPGSTDTQYF. Combining the CDR3 with reference TRBV28 and TRBJ2-3 gives the whole variable domain DVKVTQSSRYLVKRTGEKVFLECVQDMDHENMFWYRQDPGLGLRLIYFSYDVKMKEKGDIPEGYSVSREKKERFSLILESASTNQTSMYLCASSSPGSTDTQYFGPGTRLTVL.

The V and J genes are TRBV28 and TRBJ1-5; a possible D gene is TRBD1 (6 bases). CDR1 and CDR2 from the germline V gene are MDHEN and SYDVKM. The V gene lost 3 bases and the J gene lost 6 bases, with 15 bases spanning the gap. The CDR3 extends over 15 amino acids. CDR3 region: CASSFSPGAGQPQHF. The CDR3 DNA follows: TGTGCCAGCAGTTTTTCCCCAGGGGCCGGTCAGCCCCAGCATTTT.

V is TRBV28 and J is TRBJ1-4, with TRBD1 as a possible D gene (6 bases). The CDR3 runs 11 residues. The germline V gene has CDR1 MDHEN and CDR2 SYDVKM. CDR3 region: CVSGRGEKLFF. DNA for the CDR3: TGTGTTTCTGGCAGGGGTGAAAAACTGTTTTTT. Supplemented by reference TRBV28 and TRBJ1-4, the full variable domain reads DVKVTQSSRYLVKRTGEKVFLECVQDMDHENMFWYRQDPGLGLRLIYFSYDVKMKEKGDIPEGYSVSREKKERFSLILESASTNQTSMYLCVSGRGEKLFFGSGTQLSVL.

The chain carries TRBV5-6 and TRBJ2-7, with D unclear. Trimming shortened V by 4 bases and J by 2 bases, and 13 bases separated the two germline ends. CDR3 size: 14 residues. Germline CDR1 and CDR2: SGHDT and YYEEEE. The CDR3 coding sequence is TGTGCCAGCAGCCATGTCCAAGTTACCTACGAGCAGTACTTC. This codes for CASSHVQVTYEQYF.

This clone showed up just once. The rearrangement links TRBV7-9 to TRBJ1-2; a possible D gene is TRBD1 (6 bases). This CDR3 is 16 amino acids long. The V end lost 4 bases, the J end lost 8 bases, and 23 bases lay between the germline ends. The V gene's germline CDR1 is SEHNR and CDR2 FQNEAQ (reference sequence). The CDR3 region is CASSSLGGAEGRGYTF. CDR3 nucleotide sequence: TGTGCCAGCAGCTCGCTGGGGGGCGCAGAGGGGCGAGGCTACACCTTC.

This sequence joins TRBV7-9 and TRBJ1-2, with 9 bases that match TRBD1. The germline V gene has CDR1 SEHNR and CDR2 FQNEAQ (reference sequence). The V and J ends lost 3 bases and 4 bases, in that order; junction bases with no gene match: 3. This CDR3 region has 14 residues. CDR3 amino acids: CASSFGTGTYGYTF. As DNA, the CDR3 is TGTGCCAGCAGCTTCGGGACAGGGACCTATGGCTACACCTTC.

V and J are TRBV28 and TRBJ2-3; D is undetermined. Trimming stripped 6 bases from V and 5 bases from J, with 9 bases between. Germline CDR1 and CDR2: MDHEN and SYDVKM. The CDR3 is made up of 12 amino acids. CDR3 nucleotides: TGTGCCAGCAGCCCCCACAGAGATACGCAGTATTTT. This sequence encodes CASSPHRDTQYF. The full variable domain, its missing parts supplied by reference TRBV28 and TRBJ2-3, is DVKVTQSSRYLVKRTGEKVFLECVQDMDHENMFWYRQDPGLGLRLIYFSYDVKMKEKGDIPEGYSVSREKKERFSLILESASTNQTSMYLCASSPHRDTQYFGPGTRLTVL.

J is TRBJ2-2 and V is TRBV12-3 or TRBV12-4, with a weak D call TRBD1 (5 bases). This CDR3 is 13 amino acids long. V was trimmed by 3 bases and J by 4 bases, leaving 6 bases between them. The CDR3 is CASSFRATGELFF. The CDR3 DNA is TGTGCCAGCAGTTTCAGGGCCACCGGGGAGCTGTTTTTT.

The gene calls are TRBV19 and TRBJ2-7; D is possibly TRBD1 (5 bases). The CDR3 contains 12 residues. The ends were cut back, 3 bases at V and 4 bases at J, with 7 bases in the middle. CDR1 LNHDA and CDR2 SQIVND come from the germline V gene (reference sequence). The CDR3 reads CASSIPGYEQYF. For the CDR3, the DNA is TGTGCCAGTAGTATCCCAGGGTACGAGCAGTACTTC.

The genes are TRBV3-1 (or the pseudogene TRBV3-2) and TRBJ1-1; D gene ambiguous. CDR1 is LGHDT, CDR2 YNNKEL, per germline (reference sequence). The V gene lost 4 bases and the J gene lost 1 base, with 10 bases spanning the gap. The CDR3 is 14 residues long. This chain's CDR3 is CASSPRDKNTEAFF. As DNA, the CDR3 is TGTGCCAGCAGCCCCCGAGACAAGAACACTGAAGCTTTCTTT.

The count of this clone is one. V gene TRBV7-2 combines with J gene TRBJ1-2, with a tentative D call TRBD1 (5 bases). V gave up 5 bases and J gave up 3 bases, with 13 bases separating them. Germline V gives CDR1 SGHTA, CDR2 FQGNSA. This CDR3 region has 14 residues. The CDR3 region has the DNA TGTGCCAGCAGCCCCCAGGGTTTTGACTATGGCTACACCTTC. As protein: CASSPQGFDYGYTF.

The genes are TRBV4-2 and TRBJ2-1; no definite D call. Looked up from germline, CDR1 is LGHNA and CDR2 is YNFKEQ. The CDR3 is 12 residues long. V dropped 2 bases and J dropped 5 bases, with 4 bases sitting between them. CDR3 loop: CASSQLNNEQFF. As DNA, the CDR3 is TGTGCCAGCAGCCAACTTAACAATGAGCAGTTCTTC.

The genes are TRBV5-4 and TRBJ2-3; D unresolved. This CDR3 comprises 13 residues. The V gene's germline CDR1 is SGHNT and CDR2 YYREEE (reference sequence). V was cut by 7 bases and J by 0 bases, with 9 bases left in between. The CDR3 DNA sequence: TGTGCCAGCCTCGCTTCTAGCACAGATACGCAGTATTTT. Its translation: CASLASSTDTQYF.

This chain uses TRBV15 with TRBJ1-5; TRBD1 aligns across 7 bases. V trimming: 5 bases; J trimming: 5 bases; junction bases outside the gene matches: 9. The V gene's germline CDR1 is LNHNV and CDR2 YYDKDF (reference sequence). The CDR3 has 15 amino acids. CDR3 sequence (DNA): TGTGCCACCAGCCCGACAGGGCACGTGGATCAGCCCCAGCATTTT. It encodes CATSPTGHVDQPQHF.

The rearrangement joins TRBV7-3 to TRBJ1-1, with a tentative D call TRBD1 (5 bases). CDR1 SGHTA and CDR2 FQGTGA come from the germline V gene. V was cut by 5 bases and J by 0 bases, with 10 bases left in between. CDR3 length equals 14 residues. CDR3: CASSRQGVNTEAFF. The DNA for the CDR3 is TGTGCCAGCAGCCGGCAGGGTGTGAACACTGAAGCTTTCTTT.

This clone occurred once. The chain has TRBV7-6 and TRBJ2-1; 9 bases are a match to TRBD2. Germline CDR1 SGHVS, CDR2 FNYEAQ. Trimming took 4 bases from V and 7 from J; bases not matched to a gene: 5. This CDR3 contains 14 residues. CDR3: CASSYGLAFNEQFF. The CDR3 nucleotides read TGTGCCAGCAGCTATGGACTAGCGTTTAATGAGCAGTTCTTC.

The rearrangement links TRBV4-3 to TRBJ2-3; D is perhaps TRBD1 (5 bases). Trimming pared 0 bases from V and 0 bases from J, leaving 10 bases between. The CDR3 length is 16 residues. The V gene's germline CDR1 is LGHNA and CDR2 YSLEER. The CDR3 reads CASSQDVDISTDTQYF. CDR3 nucleotide sequence: TGCGCCAGCAGCCAAGATGTGGACATTAGCACAGATACGCAGTATTTT.

The genes are TRBV9 and TRBJ1-2, with 8 bases lining up with TRBD1. Germline trimming cut 0 bases from V and 7 bases from J; bases unmatched to any gene: 5. The CDR3 sequence is 14 residues long. Looked up from germline, CDR1 is SGDLS and CDR2 is YYNGEE. The CDR3 DNA reads TGTGCCAGCAGCGTAGACCAGGGGGCGCGTGGCTACACCTTC. Its translation: CASSVDQGARGYTF. The whole variable domain, filled in from reference TRBV9 and TRBJ1-2, reads DSGVTQTPKHLITATGQRVTLRCSPRSGDLSVYWYQQSLDQGLQFLIQYYNGEERAKGNILERFSAQQFPDLHSELNLSSLELGDSALYFCASSVDQGARGYTFGSGTRLTVV.

The chain employs TRBV11-2 and TRBJ2-7; tentatively, D is TRBD2 (5 bases). Germline assignment: CDR1 SGHAT and CDR2 FQNNGV. The V end lost 5 bases, the J end lost 0 bases, and 11 bases lay between the germline ends. The CDR3 has 14 amino acids. CDR3 bases: TGTGCCAGCAGCCCCCTCGGACTCTCCTACGAGCAGTACTTC. Translation gives CASSPLGLSYEQYF.

The CDR3 DNA reads TGTGCCAGCAGCTCGGGGTACAATGAGCAGTTCTTC. Translating gives CASSSGYNEQFF. The chain is built from TRBV11-2 and TRBJ2-1, with D possibly TRBD2 on 5 matching bases. The CDR3 sequence is 12 residues long. The germline gives CDR1 SGHAT, CDR2 FQNNGV. V lost 4 bases and J lost 4, with 5 bases in between.